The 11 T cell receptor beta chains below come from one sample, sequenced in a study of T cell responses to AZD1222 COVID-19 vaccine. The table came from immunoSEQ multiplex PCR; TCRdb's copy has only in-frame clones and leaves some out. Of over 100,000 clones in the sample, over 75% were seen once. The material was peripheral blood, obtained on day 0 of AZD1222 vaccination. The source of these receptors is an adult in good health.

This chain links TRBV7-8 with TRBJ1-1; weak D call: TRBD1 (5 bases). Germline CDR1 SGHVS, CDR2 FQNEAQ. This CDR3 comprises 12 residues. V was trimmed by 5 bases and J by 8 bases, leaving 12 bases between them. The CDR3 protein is CASSVPGPEAFF. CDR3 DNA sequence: TGTGCCAGCAGCGTGCCGGGACCCGAAGCTTTCTTT.

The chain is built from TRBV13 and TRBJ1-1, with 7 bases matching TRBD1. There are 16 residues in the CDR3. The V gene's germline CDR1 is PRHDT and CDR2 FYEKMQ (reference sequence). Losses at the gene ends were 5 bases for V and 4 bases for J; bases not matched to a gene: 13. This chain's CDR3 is CASSRERTGGLTEAFF. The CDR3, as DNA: TGTGCCAGCAGCCGAGAGAGGACAGGCGGACTCACTGAAGCTTTCTTT.

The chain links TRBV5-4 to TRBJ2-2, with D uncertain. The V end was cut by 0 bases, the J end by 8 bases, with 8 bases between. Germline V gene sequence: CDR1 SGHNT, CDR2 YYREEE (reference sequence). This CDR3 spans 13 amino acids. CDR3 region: CASSLEQQGELFF. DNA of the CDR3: TGTGCCAGCAGCTTGGAACAACAAGGGGAGCTGTTTTTT.

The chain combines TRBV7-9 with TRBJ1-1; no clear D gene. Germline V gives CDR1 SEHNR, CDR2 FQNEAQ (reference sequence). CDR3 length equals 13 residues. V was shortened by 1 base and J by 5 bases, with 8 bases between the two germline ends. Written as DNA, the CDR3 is TGTGCCAGCAGCTTAGGATCCCAGACTGAAGCTTTCTTT. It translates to CASSLGSQTEAFF.

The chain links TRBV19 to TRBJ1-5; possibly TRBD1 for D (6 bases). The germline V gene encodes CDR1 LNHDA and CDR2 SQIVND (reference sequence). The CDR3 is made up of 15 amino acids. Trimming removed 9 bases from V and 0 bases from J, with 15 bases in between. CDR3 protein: CASRDQGNSNQPQHF. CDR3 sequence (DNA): TGTGCCAGCAGAGACCAGGGGAATAGCAATCAGCCCCAGCATTTT.

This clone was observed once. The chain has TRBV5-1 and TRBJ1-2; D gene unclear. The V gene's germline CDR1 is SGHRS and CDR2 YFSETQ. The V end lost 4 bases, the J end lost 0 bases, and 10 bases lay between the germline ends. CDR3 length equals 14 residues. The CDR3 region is CASSREGPNYGYTF. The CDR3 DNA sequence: TGCGCCAGCAGCCGGGAAGGTCCTAACTATGGCTACACCTTC. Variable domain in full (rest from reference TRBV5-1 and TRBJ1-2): KAGVTQTPRYLIKTRGQQVTLSCSPISGHRSVSWYQQTPGQGLQFLFEYFSETQRNKGNFPGRFSGRQFSNSRSEMNVSTLELGDSALYLCASSREGPNYGYTFGSGTRLTVV.

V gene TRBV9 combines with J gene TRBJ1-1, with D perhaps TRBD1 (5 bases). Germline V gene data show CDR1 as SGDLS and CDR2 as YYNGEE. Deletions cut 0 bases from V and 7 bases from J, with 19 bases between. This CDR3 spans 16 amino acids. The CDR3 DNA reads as TGTGCCAGCAGCGTAGTTCAGGGCGGTCCCTCGGTTGAAGCTTTCTTT. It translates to CASSVVQGGPSVEAFF. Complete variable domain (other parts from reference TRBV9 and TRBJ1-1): DSGVTQTPKHLITATGQRVTLRCSPRSGDLSVYWYQQSLDQGLQFLIQYYNGEERAKGNILERFSAQQFPDLHSELNLSSLELGDSALYFCASSVVQGGPSVEAFFGQGTRLTVV.

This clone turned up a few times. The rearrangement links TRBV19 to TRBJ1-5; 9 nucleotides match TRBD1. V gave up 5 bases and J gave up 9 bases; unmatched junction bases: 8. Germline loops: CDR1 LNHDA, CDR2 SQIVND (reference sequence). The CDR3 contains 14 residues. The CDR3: CASSLGTGSRPQHF. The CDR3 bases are TGTGCCAGTAGTTTAGGGACAGGGTCTCGGCCCCAGCATTTT.

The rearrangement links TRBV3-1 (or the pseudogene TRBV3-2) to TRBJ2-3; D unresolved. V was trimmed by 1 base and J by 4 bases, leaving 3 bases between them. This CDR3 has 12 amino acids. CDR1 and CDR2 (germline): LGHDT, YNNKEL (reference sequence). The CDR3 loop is CASSQVADTQYF. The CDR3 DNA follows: TGTGCCAGCAGCCAAGTGGCAGATACGCAGTATTTT.

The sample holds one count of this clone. CDR3 region: CASSQGAGLAFYEQYF. In DNA, the CDR3 is TGTGCCAGCAGCCAAGGGGCGGGACTAGCATTCTACGAGCAGTACTTC. The chain carries TRBV3-1 (or the pseudogene TRBV3-2) and TRBJ2-7, with 9 positions matching TRBD2. This CDR3 comprises 16 residues. Unmatched junction bases numbered 7, after V lost 1 base and J lost 3 bases. The germline gives CDR1 LGHDT, CDR2 YNNKEL (reference sequence).

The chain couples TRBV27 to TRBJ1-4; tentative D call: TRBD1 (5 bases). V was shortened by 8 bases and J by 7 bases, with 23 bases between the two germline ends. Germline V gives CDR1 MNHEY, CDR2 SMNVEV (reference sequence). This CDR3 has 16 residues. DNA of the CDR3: TGTGCCAGCGGACCACCGTACGGGGGGAGGGGTGAAAAACTGTTTTTT. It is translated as CASGPPYGGRGEKLFF.